This T cell receptor beta chain is drawn from a study of T-cell memory formation after mild COVID-19. General study findings and limits: Clones that contracted clustered mainly in CM and EM if CD4+ and in EMRA if CD8+. SARS-CoV-2 specificity was not confirmed for second-wave clones peaking on day 37.

This clonotype was observed a few times. Its antigen is unidentified. One entry per CDR3 protein, called by TCRdb with MiXCR from the 5' RACE reads. In the table there are 190,000 or so distinct CDR3 sequences, roughly 23% of which are singletons. The CDR3 is 17 amino acids. Per germline, CDR1 MNHNY and CDR2 SVGAGI (reference sequence). The junction had 12 bases not matched to a gene; V was cut back by 7 bases and J by 2 bases. Material: PBMCs or a T cell subset sorted from them (not recorded which). This TCR was recovered from an adult woman who had mild COVID-19 (a few samples of this study predate the infection). Cell type and time point are not known. The chain combines TRBV6-6 with TRBJ2-5; TRBD2 matches at 11 bases. This CDR3 is CASTTTPLAGEQETQYF. The CDR3 nucleotides are TGTGCCAGCACTACTACTCCACTAGCGGGGGAGCAAGAGACCCAGTACTTC.